These T cell receptor beta chains were read from a single sample in a study of T cells in Graves' hyperthyroidism and ophthalmopathy. TCRdb processed the multiplex PCR reads anew with MiXCR; each CDR3 protein has one entry. The table has about 420,000 distinct CDR3 sequences, around a sixth seen once. The specimen sequenced was blood. The receptors stem from a woman in her late teens or twenties with Graves' hyperthyroidism. Both conserved end residues are part of each CDR3. Fields, in order: J gene, clone size, V gene, D gene, CDR3 DNA, CDR3 protein. D genes are given only for firm matches. Not all rows give a size; the values are once, few, many and, for expanded clones, a class.

>TRBJ1-6|many|TRBV27|-
TGTGCCAGCAGTCCGATGTGGAAGGGTAATTCACCCCTCCACTTT
CASSPMWKGNSPLHF
>TRBJ2-3|many|TRBV28|TRBD1
TGTGCCAGCACCATGCGACAGGGTTTGTTCGATACGCAGTATTTT
CASTMRQGLFDTQYF
>TRBJ2-2|few|TRBV5-6|-
TGTGCCAGCAGCGCCCTAGGAGGAGGCGGGGAGCTGTTTTTT
CASSALGGGGELFF
>TRBJ1-2|-|TRBV4-1|-
TGCGCCAGCAGCCAAGATCTGGCAGCGAGAGCTAACTATGGCTACACCTTC
CASSQDLAARANYGYTF
>TRBJ2-3|-|TRBV19|-
TGTGCCAGTAGTATACCGGGACTGACGACAGATACGCTGTATTTT
CASSIPGLTTDTLYF
>TRBJ2-1|-|TRBV4-1|-
TGCGCCAGCAGCCCGACCGAGATGGGGAACAATGAGCAGTTCTTC
CASSPTEMGNNEQFF
>TRBJ1-5|few|TRBV20-1|-
TGCAGTGCTAGCGCATTGGGGGGCGGCCTGGACCAGCATTTT
CSASALGGGLDQHF
>TRBJ1-1|few|TRBV7-2|-
TGTGCCAGCAGCTTCTCCGGGACATACTATACCACTGAAGCTTTCTTT
CASSFSGTYYTTEAFF
>TRBJ2-1|few|TRBV6-2/TRBV6-3|-
TGTGCCAGCAGTTACTCTTTGGGTTCGGCCTACAATGAGCAGTTCTTC
CASSYSLGSAYNEQFF
>TRBJ1-3|-|TRBV13|-
TGTGCCAGCAGCTTACGGAAGGCCTCTGGAAACACCATATATTTT
CASSLRKASGNTIYF
>TRBJ1-5|-|TRBV20-1|-
TGCAGTGCTGCCCCGGACAAGAATCAGCCCCAGCATTTT
CSAAPDKNQPQHF
>TRBJ2-1|-|TRBV29-1|TRBD2
TGCAGCGTTGAACGCACTAGCGGGAACAATGAGCAGTTCTTC
CSVERTSGNNEQFF
>TRBJ2-2|few|TRBV20-1|-
TGCAGTGCTAGAGGGAACTCGAACACCGGGGAGCTGTTTTTT
CSARGNSNTGELFF